These 25 T cell receptor beta chains share one sample of origin, sequenced in a study of identical twins. MiXCR, applied by TCRdb to the 5' RACE reads, yields one record per CDR3 protein. The sample contains around 300,000 distinct CDR3 sequences, about 8% of which appear only once. The same data also went into a second study, on yellow fever vaccine responses in identical twins.

The source material was memory (CD45RO+) T cells sorted from blood. The receptor set was obtained from a young woman in good health.

The rearrangement uses TRBV6-1 and TRBJ1-5; D is perhaps TRBD1 (5 bases). The CDR3 consists of 13 residues. Germline CDR1 reads MNHNS; CDR2 reads SASEGT. Trimming cost V 6 bases and J 6 bases, with 12 bases left between them. This CDR3 is CASSQVGGQPQHF. The CDR3 nucleotides read TGTGCCAGCAGCCAGGTTGGGGGTCAGCCCCAGCATTTT.

The chain is built from TRBV3-1 and TRBJ2-2; D not resolved. Germline CDR1 reads LGHDT; CDR2 reads YNNKEL (reference sequence). The CDR3 is made up of 13 amino acids. V was cut by 3 bases and J by 1 base, with 3 bases left in between. CDR3 coding DNA: TGTGCCAGCAGCCATAGGAACACCGGGGAGCTGTTTTTT. Translating gives CASSHRNTGELFF.

This clonotype was picked up many times. This chain connects TRBV7-8 to TRBJ2-7, with TRBD1 as a possible D gene (6 bases). V was cut by 3 bases and J by 2 bases, with 11 bases left in between. Germline V lookup: CDR1 SGHVS, CDR2 FQNEAQ. The CDR3 covers 14 residues. The CDR3 is CASSLDRSPYEQYF. In nucleotides, the CDR3 is TGTGCCAGCAGCTTGGACAGAAGTCCCTACGAGCAGTACTTC.

This clonotype appeared many times. V usage is TRBV6-1 and J usage is TRBJ2-2, with D possibly TRBD1 on 6 matching bases. CDR1 is MNHNS and CDR2 is SASEGT in the germline V gene. This CDR3 contains 15 residues. The ends were cut back, 5 bases at V and 4 bases at J, with 14 bases in the middle. The CDR3, as DNA: TGTGCCAGCAGTACCCCAGGGGCGCGCACCGGGGAGCTGTTTTTT. As protein: CASSTPGARTGELFF.

This clonotype came up many times. The genes are TRBV12-3 or TRBV12-4 and TRBJ1-4; D is unclear. Trimming cost V 5 bases and J 5 bases, with 18 bases left between them. This CDR3 comprises 16 residues. The DNA of the CDR3 is TGTGCCAGCAGTCTCAACATTTGGTTGGCGAATGAAAAACTGTTTTTT. This translates into CASSLNIWLANEKLFF.

This clonotype was detected only a few times. CDR3 in DNA: TGCAGTGCCCGGGTAGTGGGCAATCAGCCCCAGCATTTT. Its protein product is CSARVVGNQPQHF. The chain employs TRBV20-1 and TRBJ1-5, with unresolved D. The CDR3 spans 13 residues. CDR1 is DFQATT, CDR2 SNEGSKA, per germline (reference sequence). V lost 6 bases and J 2 bases, leaving 11 bases between the germline ends.

This clonotype was observed at least ten times. The chain is built from TRBV10-3 and TRBJ2-1; D gene ambiguous. This CDR3 region has 13 residues. The ends were cut back, 6 bases at V and 7 bases at J, with 13 bases in the middle. Germline V gene sequence: CDR1 ENHRY, CDR2 SYGVKD. The CDR3 DNA reads as TGTGCCATCAGGGCCAGGTCCAAGAATGAGCAGTTCTTC. Translation gives CAIRARSKNEQFF.

This clonotype was counted between two and nine times. The V and J genes are TRBV12-3 or TRBV12-4 and TRBJ2-3; TRBD2 might be the D (7 bases). The CDR3 has 14 residues. V lost 6 bases to trimming and J lost 5 bases, with 15 bases between them. The DNA for the CDR3 is TGTGCCAGCAGCCCTGTAAGGGGGGGAGATACGCAGTATTTT. This gives the protein CASSPVRGGDTQYF.

This chain joins TRBV11-3 and TRBJ2-1, with 9 bases identical to TRBD1. The CDR3 loop spans 13 amino acids. After removal of 7 bases from V and 6 bases from J, the junction contained 4 bases not matched to a gene. Per the germline V gene, CDR1 is SGHNT and CDR2 is YENEEA. The CDR3 is CASTATGGNEQFF. The CDR3, as DNA: TGTGCCAGCACCGCGACAGGGGGCAATGAGCAGTTCTTC.

In its sample, this clonotype was seen many times. The rearrangement joins TRBV4-2 to TRBJ2-3; 11 nucleotides line up with TRBD2. This CDR3 spans 17 amino acids. The V segment lost 0 bases and the J segment 3 bases; nucleotides outside the gene matches: 5. The germline V gene encodes CDR1 LGHNA and CDR2 YNFKEQ. The CDR3 DNA follows: TGTGCCAGCAGCCAAGAATTAGCGGGAGGGCTAACAGATACGCAGTATTTT. The encoded protein is CASSQELAGGLTDTQYF.

This clonotype was observed many times. The chain uses TRBV5-6 and TRBJ2-1, with D possibly TRBD1 on 6 matching bases. Trimming left V 2 bases short and J 7 bases short, with 10 bases between. The CDR3 covers 13 residues. The germline CDR1 and CDR2 sequences are SGHDT and YYEEEE. This chain's CDR3 is CASSFGQGNEQFF. The CDR3 DNA sequence: TGTGCCAGCAGCTTTGGTCAGGGGAATGAGCAGTTCTTC.

Ten or more counts support this clonotype. The chain recombines TRBV12-5 with TRBJ1-1, with unresolved D. The CDR3 length is 13 residues. Germline V lookup: CDR1 LGHNT, CDR2 FRNRAP. Trimming removed 5 bases at V and 5 bases at J, with 12 bases between. The DNA of the CDR3 is TGTGCTAGTGGTAACACACGGGCTACTGAAGCTTTCTTT. It yields the protein CASGNTRATEAFF.

In its sample, this clonotype was seen many times. The chain links TRBV5-1 to TRBJ1-4, with a tentative D call TRBD1 (5 bases). V lost 3 bases, J lost 3 bases, and 9 bases lay in between. CDR3 length: 14 amino acids. Germline V gene lookup returns CDR1 SGHRS and CDR2 YFSETQ. DNA of the CDR3: TGCGCCAGCAGCTGGGACGGAGCTAATGAAAAACTGTTTTTT. It codes for CASSWDGANEKLFF.

This clonotype showed up just a few times. J is TRBJ2-1 and V is TRBV27; a weak D match, TRBD1 (5 bases). V dropped 5 bases and J dropped 7 bases, with 12 bases sitting between them. Germline V gene data show CDR1 as MNHEY and CDR2 as SMNVEV (reference sequence). The CDR3 has 13 residues. The CDR3 nucleotides read TGTGCCAGCAGTCCTATTAAGGGGAATGAGCAGTTCTTC. It is translated as CASSPIKGNEQFF.

This clonotype has at least ten counts. V usage is TRBV3-1 and J usage is TRBJ1-2, with 7 bases aligning to TRBD1. The CDR3 has 16 amino acids. Germline V gene sequence: CDR1 LGHDT, CDR2 YNNKEL (reference sequence). V shed 3 bases, J shed 4 bases, and the junction held 11 bases outside the gene matches. CDR3: CASSQLSPGTAYGYTF. CDR3 DNA: TGTGCCAGCAGCCAGTTGTCCCCCGGGACAGCCTATGGCTACACCTTC.

This clonotype has at least ten counts. This chain uses TRBV4-1 with TRBJ1-2; D remains unclear. CDR1 and CDR2 from the germline V gene are MGHRA and YSYEKL. V dropped 1 base and J dropped 11 bases, with 17 bases sitting between them. This CDR3 is 14 amino acids long. The CDR3 loop reads CASSQGTASVGYTF. DNA for the CDR3: TGCGCCAGCAGCCAAGGTACAGCCTCGGTGGGGTACACCTTC.

The sample holds many counts of this clonotype. The chain links TRBV7-3 to TRBJ2-2; 8 nucleotides match TRBD2. Per the germline V gene, CDR1 is SGHTA and CDR2 is FQGTGA. This CDR3 spans 15 amino acids. With 3 bases clipped from V and 4 bases from J, the junction kept 4 bases outside the gene matches. CDR3 nucleotide sequence: TGTGCCAGCAGCTTCGGGACTAGTATCACCGGGGAGCTGTTTTTT. Protein: CASSFGTSITGELFF.

This clonotype came up many times. The V and J genes are TRBV7-6 and TRBJ1-4; perhaps TRBD1 as D (5 bases). In germline, CDR1 is SGHVS, CDR2 FNYEAQ. Trimming took 5 bases from V and 8 from J, leaving 12 bases between them. The CDR3 sequence is 13 residues long. The CDR3 is CASSPGLGEKLFF. As DNA, the CDR3 is TGTGCCAGCAGCCCAGGGTTGGGAGAAAAACTGTTTTTT.

This sequence joins TRBV12-3 or TRBV12-4 and TRBJ2-6; D ambiguous. The V gene lost 11 bases and the J gene lost 0 bases, with 23 bases spanning the gap. The CDR3 totals 18 residues. The chain's CDR3 is CARCPHGSLSSGANVLTF. CDR3 nucleotides: TGTGCCCGCTGTCCTCACGGGTCGTTAAGCTCTGGGGCCAACGTCCTGACTTTC.

The sample holds a few counts of this clonotype. The CDR3 sequence: CASSLEGLAGSYEQYF. CDR3 sequence (DNA): TGCGCCAGCAGCTTGGAGGGACTAGCGGGCTCCTACGAGCAGTACTTC. V usage is TRBV5-1 and J usage is TRBJ2-7; 12 bases are shared with TRBD2. Germline loops: CDR1 SGHRS, CDR2 YFSETQ. This CDR3 is built from 16 residues. V dropped 0 bases and J dropped 0; count of bases not matched to a gene: 1.

This sequence joins TRBV20-1 and TRBJ1-2; TRBD1 is a possible D gene (5 bases). Germline values: CDR1 DFQATT, CDR2 SNEGSKA (reference sequence). V lost 4 bases and J 7 bases, leaving 13 bases between the germline ends. CDR3 size: 12 residues. The CDR3 DNA sequence: TGCAGTGCTACTTCCGGGGCGAGTGGCTACACCTTC. This encodes CSATSGASGYTF.

This clonotype was recorded a few times. The chain links TRBV5-5 to TRBJ2-1; D ambiguous. Germline loops: CDR1 SGHKS, CDR2 YYEKEE (reference sequence). The CDR3 runs 13 residues. V gave up 3 bases and J gave up 7 bases, with 11 bases separating them. CDR3 bases: TGTGCCAGCAGCTCTGAATTAAGGAATGAGCAGTTCTTC. Translating it yields CASSSELRNEQFF.

This clonotype was counted ten times or more. V and J are TRBV6-2 or TRBV6-3 and TRBJ2-1; a weak D match, TRBD2 (6 bases). Germline values: CDR1 MNHEY, CDR2 SVGEGT. The CDR3 is 20 amino acids. The V end lost 0 bases, the J end lost 7 bases, and 28 bases lay between the germline ends. In DNA form, the CDR3 reads TGTGCCAGCAGTTACTCGGTCACCGTGACAACCCTAGCGACCCCAAATGAGCAGTTCTTC. Residues: CASSYSVTVTTLATPNEQFF.

The rearrangement links TRBV15 to TRBJ2-7; D perhaps matches TRBD2 (6 bases). This CDR3 region has 13 residues. V lost 5 bases, J lost 3 bases, and 11 bases lay in between. Germline V gene data show CDR1 as LNHNV and CDR2 as YYDKDF (reference sequence). The CDR3 region has the DNA TGTGCCACCAGCCGGGAGTTCCACTACGAGCAGTACTTC. It is translated as CATSREFHYEQYF.

This clonotype was seen at least ten times. The genes are TRBV15 and TRBJ1-3; the D gene is possibly TRBD1 (5 bases). The V end lost 0 bases, the J end lost 2 bases, and 11 bases lay between the germline ends. This CDR3 spans 16 amino acids. Germline V gene sequence: CDR1 LNHNV, CDR2 YYDKDF (reference sequence). Here the CDR3 DNA reads TGTGCCACCAGCAGAGATAAAGGCAGGGCTGGAAACACCATATATTTT. This encodes CATSRDKGRAGNTIYF. The entire variable domain, with the rest obtained from reference TRBV15 and TRBJ1-3, is as follows: DAMVIQNPRYQVTQFGKPVTLSCSQTLNHNVMYWYQQKSSQAPKLLFHYYDKDFNNEADTPDNFQSRRPNTSFCFLDIRSPGLGDTAMYLCATSRDKGRAGNTIYFGEGSWLTVV.